Shown below are 25 T cell receptor beta chains from a single sample sequenced in a study of Ad26.COV2.S vaccination and SARS-CoV-2 variants. The table came from immunoSEQ multiplex PCR; TCRdb's copy has only in-frame clones and leaves some out. The data contain some 640,000 clones, around 92% of them seen just once; the ten biggest clones take up about 1.5%. Sample treatment: 19 received Ad26.COV2.S at low or high dose, single or two shots; 5 received placebo; per-sample allocation not given. The investigators took samples on day 63 after the first vaccine or placebo injection. The source material was peripheral blood, sampled in a trial of Ad26.COV2.S vaccine versus placebo. The receptors here all came from a person between 18 and 65 years old who received the Ad26.COV2.S COVID-19 vaccine or a placebo.

The CDR3 sequence is CASSQDWDEQFF. The CDR3 bases are TGTGCCAGCAGTCAGGACTGGGATGAGCAGTTCTTC. V and J are TRBV7-9 and TRBJ2-1; a weak D match, TRBD2 (5 bases). The V gene's germline CDR1 is SEHNR and CDR2 FQNEAQ (reference sequence). The V end lost 6 bases, the J end lost 8 bases, and 11 bases lay between the germline ends. The CDR3 runs to 12 residues.

The genes are TRBV6-4 and TRBJ2-3, with 10 positions matching TRBD2. Germline CDR1 and CDR2: MRHNA and SNTAGT. This CDR3 is built from 14 residues. Losses at the gene ends were 8 bases for V and 4 bases for J; bases not matched to a gene: 6. The CDR3 coding sequence is TGTGCCAGCTCAGCGGGGGGGCATTCAGATACGCAGTATTTT. Amino acids: CASSAGGHSDTQYF.

This clone occurred a few times. The chain is built from TRBV5-4 and TRBJ2-5, with 7 bases lining up with TRBD1. From germline, CDR1 is SGHNT and CDR2 YYREEE (reference sequence). After removal of 5 bases from V and 0 bases from J, the junction contained 4 bases not matched to a gene. The length of the CDR3 is 14 residues. For the CDR3, the DNA is TGTGCCAGCAGTTGGGGACAGAACCAAGAGACCCAGTACTTC. It translates to CASSWGQNQETQYF.

The chain is built from TRBV3-1 (or the pseudogene TRBV3-2) and TRBJ2-7, with TRBD2 identical over 10 bases. This CDR3 comprises 15 residues. CDR1 and CDR2 from the germline V gene are LGHDT and YNNKEL (reference sequence). The ends lost 1 base at V and 3 bases at J; junction bases unmatched: 3. The CDR3: CASSQGSSGGYEQYF. The DNA of the CDR3 is TGTGCCAGCAGCCAAGGATCTAGCGGGGGCTACGAGCAGTACTTC.

This clone was counted a single time. The chain is built from TRBV6-5 and TRBJ2-7; TRBD2 agrees at 8 bases. The CDR3 length is 14 residues. V lost 2 bases and J lost 1; bases outside the gene matches: 1. Germline CDR1 MNHEY, CDR2 SVGAGI. The CDR3 loop reads CASSYGTRSYEQYF. CDR3 DNA: TGTGCCAGCAGTTACGGGACTAGGTCCTACGAGCAGTACTTC.

The chain links TRBV18 to TRBJ2-1, with TRBD1 matching over 8 bases. The junction had 4 bases not matched to a gene; V was cut back by 2 bases and J by 7 bases. The CDR3 spans 14 residues. CDR1 is KGHSH, CDR2 LQKENI, per germline. CDR3: CASSPRTGMNEQFF. The DNA for the CDR3 is TGTGCCAGCTCACCAAGGACAGGGATGAATGAGCAGTTCTTC.

This clone was seen a single time. The V call is TRBV19, the J call TRBJ1-4; D unclear. Trimming cost V 5 bases and J 0 bases, with 10 bases left between them. The CDR3 consists of 15 residues. The germline gives CDR1 LNHDA, CDR2 SQIVND (reference sequence). The CDR3 region is CASSPGVATNEKLFF. The CDR3 bases are TGTGCCAGTAGTCCTGGAGTTGCAACTAATGAAAAACTGTTTTTT.

The chain joins TRBV4-2 to TRBJ2-7; 9 bases line up with TRBD2. The ends lost 3 bases at V and 4 bases at J; junction bases unmatched: 4. Per the germline V gene, CDR1 is LGHNA and CDR2 is YNFKEQ. CDR3 length equals 14 residues. The CDR3 bases are TGTGCCAGCAGCCAGGCGGGAGGGCAGTACGAGCAGTACTTC. It codes for CASSQAGGQYEQYF.

A few counts support this clone. The chain combines TRBV6-2 or TRBV6-3 with TRBJ1-5; D unresolved. V was pared by 0 bases and J by 6 bases, with 18 bases between. Germline V lookup: CDR1 MNHEY, CDR2 SVGEGT. CDR3 size: 17 residues. The CDR3 nucleotides read TGTGCCAGCAGTTACTCGAAGTCTCAGCTCCCGGGTCAGCCCCAGCATTTT. Protein product: CASSYSKSQLPGQPQHF.

J is TRBJ2-7 and V is TRBV6-2 or TRBV6-3; D not resolved. The CDR3 is 16 amino acids. V was pared by 2 bases and J by 0 bases, with 14 bases between. Germline lookup yields CDR1 MNHEY and CDR2 SVGEGT. CDR3 amino acids: CASSYPRVTTSYEQYF. The DNA of the CDR3 is TGTGCCAGCAGTTACCCACGGGTGACAACCTCCTACGAGCAGTACTTC.

The chain links TRBV7-2 to TRBJ2-3, with 9 nucleotides matching TRBD2. Looked up from germline, CDR1 is SGHTA and CDR2 is FQGNSA. J gave up 4 bases and V 6 bases, and 8 bases lay outside the gene matches. This CDR3 is 15 amino acids long. CDR3 sequence reads: CASRPPGLAADTQYF. DNA for the CDR3: TGTGCCAGCAGACCTCCGGGACTAGCTGCAGATACGCAGTATTTT.

The V and J genes are TRBV27 and TRBJ2-6; D call uncertain. The CDR3 extends over 13 amino acids. Germline CDR1 and CDR2: MNHEY and SMNVEV (reference sequence). V was trimmed by 2 bases and J by 2 bases, leaving 1 base between them. The CDR3 sequence is CASSLTGANVLTF. The CDR3 coding sequence is TGTGCCAGCAGTTTAACTGGGGCCAACGTCCTGACTTTC.

The V call is TRBV24-1, the J call TRBJ2-3, with D perhaps matching TRBD1 or TRBD2 (8 bases each). The germline V gene encodes CDR1 KGHDR and CDR2 SFDVKD. Trimming shortened V by 7 bases and J by 2 bases, and 27 bases separated the two germline ends. The CDR3 has 19 residues. The CDR3 here is CATRAGQGERERNTDTQYF. CDR3 nucleotide sequence: TGTGCCACCAGAGCCGGACAGGGCGAGCGGGAGAGGAACACAGATACGCAGTATTTT.

This chain connects TRBV15 to TRBJ2-5, with D tentatively TRBD2 (7 bases). CDR1 and CDR2 (germline): LNHNV, YYDKDF (reference sequence). Trimming shortened V by 8 bases and J by 4 bases, and 17 bases separated the two germline ends. There are 14 residues in the CDR3. DNA for the CDR3: TGTGCCACCGCGCAGGTGGGGGGGGCAGAGACCCAGTACTTC. It codes for CATAQVGGAETQYF. The full variable domain, with the rest looked up from reference TRBV15 and TRBJ2-5, is DAMVIQNPRYQVTQFGKPVTLSCSQTLNHNVMYWYQQKSSQAPKLLFHYYDKDFNNEADTPDNFQSRRPNTSFCFLDIRSPGLGDTAMYLCATAQVGGAETQYFGPGTRLLVL.

The chain recombines TRBV27 with TRBJ1-6; D is unclear. The CDR3 runs to 13 residues. CDR1 MNHEY and CDR2 SMNVEV come from the germline V gene (reference sequence). Trimming took off 7 bases at V and 0 bases at J, with 4 bases between the two ends. CDR3 loop: CASKDSYNSPLHF. The CDR3 region has the DNA TGTGCCAGCAAGGACTCCTATAATTCACCCCTCCACTTT.

The V gene is TRBV7-2, the J gene TRBJ2-3, with 10 positions matching TRBD2. The CDR3 sequence is 17 residues long. Germline V gene data show CDR1 as SGHTA and CDR2 as FQGNSA. The ends lost 5 bases at V and 1 base at J; junction bases unmatched: 9. The CDR3 DNA is TGTGCCAGCAGCCCCCCGATAGCGGGGGGAGGCACAGATACGCAGTATTTT. This encodes CASSPPIAGGGTDTQYF.

As concerns this clone: In the same sample, other DNA sequences code for this CDR3. The CDR3 nucleotides read TGTGCCAGCAGTTACTCGAGGGGAACTAATGAAAAACTGTTTTTT. The encoded protein is CASSYSRGTNEKLFF. The chain couples TRBV6-5 to TRBJ1-4, with D possibly TRBD1 on 5 matching bases. V was shortened by 0 bases and J by 1 base, with 6 bases between the two germline ends. Germline V gene sequence: CDR1 MNHEY, CDR2 SVGAGI. The CDR3 covers 15 residues.

This chain links TRBV19 with TRBJ1-5, with D tentatively TRBD1 (6 bases). The CDR3 extends over 15 amino acids. V was pared by 2 bases and J by 6 bases, with 14 bases between. Germline V CDR1 and CDR2: LNHDA, SQIVND (reference sequence). CDR3 amino acids: CASSIHRGASQPQHF. The CDR3 DNA reads TGTGCCAGTAGTATACACCGGGGGGCTAGTCAGCCCCAGCATTTT.

This rearrangement joins TRBV15 to TRBJ2-5; D may correspond to TRBD1 or TRBD2 (5 bases each). This CDR3 contains 17 residues. Trimming removed 0 bases from V and 1 base from J, with 15 bases in between. CDR1 is LNHNV and CDR2 is YYDKDF in the germline V gene (reference sequence). The CDR3 DNA follows: TGTGCCACCAGCAGAGAAGTGGGACGGGGAGCCCAAGAGACCCAGTACTTC. Amino acid sequence: CATSREVGRGAQETQYF.

J is TRBJ2-7 and V is TRBV30, with no clear D. The length of the CDR3 is 13 residues. Trimming removed 0 bases from V and 7 bases from J, with 13 bases in between. Germline loops: CDR1 GTSNPN, CDR2 SVGIG (reference sequence). The CDR3, as DNA: TGTGCCTGGAGTGTGGTAAGGGATGGGGAGCAGTACTTC. Translated: CAWSVVRDGEQYF.

The rearrangement uses TRBV6-6 and TRBJ2-1, with 7 bases lining up with TRBD1. This CDR3 spans 16 amino acids. CDR1 is MNHNY and CDR2 is SVGAGI in the germline V gene (reference sequence). The ends lost 0 bases at V and 7 bases at J; junction bases unmatched: 9. CDR3 in DNA: TGTGCCAGCAGTTACTCCCAGGGGGAAGTTAAGAATGAGCAGTTCTTC. It specifies CASSYSQGEVKNEQFF.

The rearrangement uses TRBV2 and TRBJ1-3; D gene unclear. The length of the CDR3 is 15 residues. Looked up from germline, CDR1 is SNHLY and CDR2 is FYNNEI. Deletions cut 1 base from V and 3 bases from J, with 10 bases between. CDR3 sequence (DNA): TGTGCCAGCAGTGAAGTCCTCCTCTTTGGAAACACCATATATTTT. The encoded protein is CASSEVLLFGNTIYF. Supplemented by reference TRBV2 and TRBJ1-3, the full variable domain reads EPEVTQTPSHQVTQMGQEVILRCVPISNHLYFYWYRQILGQKVEFLVSFYNNEISEKSEIFDDQFSVERPDGSNFTLKIRSTKLEDSAMYFCASSEVLLFGNTIYFGEGSWLTVV.

The chain couples TRBV7-8 to TRBJ2-2, with unresolved D. The CDR3 sequence is 14 residues long. CDR1 and CDR2 (germline): SGHVS, FQNEAQ. The ends were cut back, 1 base at V and 7 bases at J, with 10 bases in the middle. CDR3: CASSLGQSGGELFF. CDR3 nucleotide sequence: TGTGCCAGCAGCTTAGGGCAATCCGGCGGGGAGCTGTTTTTT. Using reference TRBV7-8 and TRBJ2-2 for the parts outside the CDR3, the full variable domain is GAGVSQSPRYKVAKRGQDVALRCDPISGHVSLFWYQQALGQGPEFLTYFQNEAQLDKSGLPSDRFFAERPEGSVSTLKIQRTQQEDSAVYLCASSLGQSGGELFFGEGSRLTVL.

The CDR3 region is CASSAGTAQETQYF. The CDR3 coding sequence is TGCGCCAGCTCCGCCGGGACAGCCCAAGAGACCCAGTACTTC. The V call is TRBV5-1, the J call TRBJ2-5; 7 nucleotides align to TRBD1. The CDR3 has 14 residues. The V and J ends lost 7 bases and 1 base, in that order; junction bases with no gene match: 7. Germline lookup yields CDR1 SGHRS and CDR2 YFSETQ.

About this clone itself: The same CDR3 also results from other DNA sequences found in this sample. This chain uses TRBV6-5 with TRBJ2-7; 10 bases fit TRBD1. Germline CDR1 and CDR2: MNHEY and SVGAGI. The CDR3 covers 15 residues. Trimming at V came to 3 bases and at J to 2 bases, leaving 4 bases not matched to a gene. The CDR3 sequence is CASSYRDRGPYEQYF. CDR3 coding DNA: TGTGCCAGCAGTTATCGGGACAGGGGACCCTACGAGCAGTACTTC.